This TCR beta chain was observed in a study of blood T cell repertoires in COVID-19 (dated by TCRdb to 2020 to 2022). With regard to the full study: Collaborator samples came from the United States, Italy and Spain and covered acute and convalescent phases of COVID-19. The material from the prospective study consisted of cDNA or gDNA derived from T cells, B-cell-depleted T cells, or PBMCs. The dataset comprised deeply sampled blood TCRbeta repertoires from subjects exposed to, actively infected with, or recovered from COVID-19. The repertoires were released in a freely available public database intended as a resource for research on the immune response to SARS-CoV-2. Samples were obtained from the ongoing ImmuneRACE study (first 160 participants) and from over a thousand subjects provided by 6 global collaborators. A de-identified subject ID, COVID-19 status, age in years and sex were almost always included in the sample metadata. Where available, HLA class I and class II types were taken from metadata supplied by the sample provider and were not determined by assay-based typing. Overall results and qualifications from the work: The quantity of clinical and demographic metadata differed by source and by participant and was supplied without curation.

The immunoSEQ Assay, a bias-controlled multiplex PCR, was used to amplify TCRbeta CDR3 regions from genomic DNA. Per the source publication's procedure: The number of nucleated cells in each sample was estimated by amplification of reference gene primers within the assay. To quantify the absolute abundance of each unique TCRbeta CDR3 rearrangement, sequence reads were collapsed and filtered. For each sample, productive Simpson clonality was calculated as the square root of Simpson's diversity index across productive rearrangements. As stored in TCRdb, this immuneACCESS dataset retains in-frame rearrangements with V and J assigned. A fraction of the clones does not appear; measured against another copy, unresolved V genes explain less than half of the discrepancy, and the remainder lacks a known reason. V, J and clone size reflect that table, while D and trimming were determined from the DNA. In this sample the table shows 280,000 or so clones, approximately 88% of which occur a single time. Together, the top ten hold 6% of the sample.

From a lookup of the germline V gene, CDR1 and CDR2 are SGHRS and YFSETQ. Measured from the cysteine to the phenylalanine, the CDR3 is 14 residues long. Only the CDR3 DNA is retained, 42 bases long and in frame from the first base. At the junction V is shortened by 2 bases and J by 7 bases, with 10 bases in between. This clone was observed a single time. Its antigen is still unknown. No quality values exist for individual bases; no much larger clone is one base distant. Participants in the prospective study were aged roughly 18 to 100 years, lived in about two dozen United States geographic areas, and enrolled through a virtual design. In the prospective study, cohorts were assigned on the basis of participant-reported clinical history obtained from a screening survey and a study questionnaire. Recovered participants in ImmuneRACE Cohort 3 were defined by two consecutive negative NP/OP PCR tests, clearance by a healthcare professional, or resolution of symptoms. Each participant in the prospective study had whole blood, serum and a nasopharyngeal or oropharyngeal swab collected by mobile phlebotomists. Prospective study participants could optionally give additional blood draws and questionnaires over an approximately 2-month period. Before DNA extraction, prospective study blood samples were shipped either frozen or at room temperature.

The receptor chain draws on TRBV5-1 and TRBJ1-6; tentative D gene TRBD1, with 5 bases matching. Specimen: PBMCs or T cells enriched from blood (not recorded which). This TCR came from a woman aged 40 to 55 who had recovered from COVID-19. The nucleotides are TGCGCCAGCAGCTTTGGCAGGGTCAATTCACCCCTCCACTTT. Its product reads: CASSFGRVNSPLHF.